These 10 T cell receptor beta chains were all obtained from the same sample, sequenced in a study of post-analysis software for immune sequencing data. Notes on the study in general: A handful of TRBV segments (TRBV5-6, TRBV5-1 and TRBV20-1 among them) occurred more frequently in patients than in controls.

Unique molecular identifiers were built into the TCR beta cDNA libraries. Using its own MiXCR run on the PCR reads, TCRdb lists one record per CDR3 protein. Of hundreds of thousands of distinct CDR3 sequences listed, 44% are singletons. No antigens are known for them. The sequenced sample consisted of blood. Every receptor here comes from a girl aged 10-17 years with multiple sclerosis.

The J gene is TRBJ2-4, the V gene TRBV19, with D tentatively TRBD2 (6 bases). This CDR3 contains 14 residues. The V end was cut by 2 bases, the J end by 7 bases, with 12 bases between. Germline V gene sequence: CDR1 LNHDA, CDR2 SQIVND (reference sequence). CDR3 residues: CASSIMGGANIQYF. The CDR3 DNA reads as TGTGCCAGTAGTATAATGGGCGGGGCGAACATTCAGTACTTC.

The chain combines TRBV7-3 with TRBJ2-1; no definite D call. The V end lost 3 bases, the J end lost 7 bases, and 10 bases lay between the germline ends. Germline V gene data show CDR1 as SGHTA and CDR2 as FQGTGA. The CDR3 has 13 amino acids. The CDR3 DNA reads TGTGCCAGCAGCTTCAAGAATGGTAATGAGCAGTTCTTC. Translating gives CASSFKNGNEQFF.

V and J are TRBV6-5 and TRBJ2-1; 8 bases line up with TRBD2. The CDR3 covers 18 residues. V was pared by 2 bases and J by 5 bases, with 14 bases of the junction left unmatched. The germline V gene encodes CDR1 MNHEY and CDR2 SVGAGI. This CDR3 is CASSYGVAGRGVDNEQFF. The CDR3, as DNA: TGTGCCAGCAGTTACGGGGTAGCGGGGAGAGGTGTGGACAATGAGCAGTTCTTC.

In its sample, this clonotype was seen a few times. The rearrangement joins TRBV7-2 to TRBJ1-2; 7 bases match TRBD1. Germline V gene lookup returns CDR1 SGHTA and CDR2 FQGNSA. The trim removed 1 base at V and 4 bases at J, leaving 6 bases unmatched. CDR3 length: 15 amino acids. CDR3 sequence reads: CASSLETGWVYGYTF. The CDR3 coding sequence is TGTGCCAGCAGCTTAGAGACAGGGTGGGTCTATGGCTACACCTTC.

This clonotype came up a few times. The rearrangement uses TRBV6-6 and TRBJ2-3; D possibly corresponds to TRBD2 (5 bases). Germline loops: CDR1 MNHNY, CDR2 SVGAGI (reference sequence). The ends were cut back, 8 bases at V and 1 base at J, with 7 bases in the middle. CDR3 length: 12 amino acids. The DNA for the CDR3 is TGTGCCAGCCTGGGAGGCACAGATACGCAGTATTTT. It is translated as CASLGGTDTQYF.

The sample holds a few counts of this clonotype. The V and J genes are TRBV29-1 and TRBJ2-1; D unclear. This CDR3 is built from 14 residues. Germline V gives CDR1 SQVTM, CDR2 ANQGSEA. The ends were cut back, 7 bases at V and 8 bases at J, with 21 bases in the middle. This CDR3 reads CSAVVGPRWDEQFF. The CDR3 DNA is TGCAGCGCCGTAGTCGGGCCCCGGTGGGATGAGCAGTTCTTC.

V gene TRBV20-1 combines with J gene TRBJ1-5; 7 nucleotides align to TRBD1. Germline V lookup: CDR1 DFQATT, CDR2 SNEGSKA (reference sequence). This CDR3 comprises 15 residues. V lost 2 bases, J lost 1 base, and 5 bases stayed unmatched. Here the CDR3 DNA reads TGCAGTGCTAGACAGGGGGGAAGCAGCAATCAGCCCCAGCATTTT. This encodes CSARQGGSSNQPQHF.

The CDR3 spells CASSLERGTDTQYF. As DNA, the CDR3 is TGTGCCAGCAGCCTCGAGCGCGGCACAGATACGCAGTATTTT. The rearrangement joins TRBV12-3 or TRBV12-4 to TRBJ2-3; D ambiguous. The CDR3 is 14 residues long. The V gene lost 6 bases and the J gene lost 1 base, with 11 bases spanning the gap.

This chain connects TRBV7-9 to TRBJ2-1, with D perhaps TRBD1 or TRBD2 (5 bases each). Trimming took off 1 base at V and 7 bases at J, with 14 bases between the two ends. The CDR3 is 15 amino acids. CDR1 is SEHNR and CDR2 is FQNEAQ in the germline V gene (reference sequence). The CDR3 protein is CASSLGGAPFNEQFF. CDR3 nucleotide sequence: TGTGCCAGCAGCTTAGGAGGGGCTCCCTTTAATGAGCAGTTCTTC.

The chain employs TRBV27 and TRBJ1-3; a possible D gene is TRBD1 (6 bases). Per the germline V gene, CDR1 is MNHEY and CDR2 is SMNVEV (reference sequence). V lost 6 bases to trimming and J lost 4 bases, with 13 bases between them. The length of the CDR3 is 14 residues. The CDR3 spells CASSFTGLGNTIYF. The CDR3 bases are TGTGCCAGCAGCTTTACAGGGTTAGGAAACACCATATATTTT.